Below, 19 T cell receptor beta chains from the same sample are listed, as sequenced in a study of blood T cell repertoires in COVID-19. TCRdb's copy holds only in-frame clones and misses some; the assay was immunoSEQ multiplex PCR. The data show about 100,000 clones, with around 92% seen just once and under 5.5% held by the top ten. The sequenced sample consisted of peripheral blood. These receptor sequences come from a man between 40 and 49 years old with active or convalescent COVID-19.

CDR3 loop: CASSYEEGNTEAFF. Here the CDR3 DNA reads TGTGCCAGCAGTTACGAGGAAGGGAACACTGAAGCTTTCTTT. J is TRBJ1-1 and V is TRBV6-6; D call uncertain. Germline V CDR1 and CDR2: MNHNY, SVGAGI (reference sequence). The CDR3 is 14 amino acids. Trimming pared 2 bases from V and 1 base from J, leaving 8 bases between.

J is TRBJ2-7 and V is TRBV18; TRBD2 matches at 7 bases. Germline V gene lookup returns CDR1 KGHSH and CDR2 LQKENI. The CDR3 contains 15 residues. V dropped 2 bases and J dropped 7; count of bases not matched to a gene: 11. In DNA form, the CDR3 reads TGTGCCAGCTCACCATTGGCGGGAGCAAGTTGGGAGCAGTACTTC. Encoded protein: CASSPLAGASWEQYF. The entire variable domain, with the rest obtained from reference TRBV18 and TRBJ2-7, is as follows: NAGVMQNPRHLVRRRGQEARLRCSPMKGHSHVYWYRQLPEEGLKFMVYLQKENIIDESGMPKERFSAEFPKEGPSILRIQQVVRGDSAAYFCASSPLAGASWEQYFGPGTRLTVT.

The chain's CDR3 is CASSLGITGDRSSYEQYF. The CDR3 nucleotides read TGCGCCAGCAGCTTGGGAATAACAGGCGACAGGTCCTCCTACGAGCAGTACTTC. The chain employs TRBV5-1 and TRBJ2-7; tentative D call: TRBD1 (6 bases). Germline-derived CDR1 and CDR2 are SGHRS and YFSETQ. The CDR3 contains 18 residues. V was cut by 0 bases and J by 0 bases, with 19 bases left in between.

The chain uses TRBV30 and TRBJ1-1; no clear D. Germline loops: CDR1 GTSNPN, CDR2 SVGIG (reference sequence). Trimming stripped 1 base from V and 0 bases from J, with 9 bases between. The CDR3 is 14 residues long. The CDR3 region has the DNA TGTGCCTGGAGTGAAGGAAGCGTGAACACTGAAGCTTTCTTT. It is translated as CAWSEGSVNTEAFF.

This clone was counted a few times. J is TRBJ2-1 and V is TRBV10-3, with TRBD2 identical over 13 bases. The CDR3 is 15 residues long. Trimming at V came to 7 bases and at J to 9 bases, leaving 9 bases not matched to a gene. Germline lookup yields CDR1 ENHRY and CDR2 SYGVKD. The CDR3 protein is CAITSGLAGVLEQFF. The CDR3 DNA is TGTGCCATCACCTCAGGACTAGCGGGAGTGCTTGAGCAGTTCTTC.

V usage is TRBV18 and J usage is TRBJ1-2; 10 bases agree with TRBD1. CDR1 is KGHSH, CDR2 LQKENI, per germline. With V trimmed by 4 bases and J by 8 bases, 10 bases remained unmatched. The CDR3 is 15 residues long. CDR3 loop: CASSRDRGLPGGYTF. Written as DNA, the CDR3 is TGTGCCAGCTCACGGGACAGGGGCCTCCCCGGCGGCTACACCTTC.

J is TRBJ1-1 and V is TRBV4-3; D is unclear. CDR1 is LGHNA, CDR2 YSLEER, per germline. V lost 1 base and J lost 8, with 11 bases in between. CDR3 length: 13 amino acids. CDR3 region: CASSQGPGPEAFF. CDR3 bases: TGCGCCAGCAGCCAAGGGCCAGGCCCCGAAGCTTTCTTT.

The chain carries TRBV5-8 and TRBJ1-3; the match to TRBD1 covers 7 bases. Trimming cost V 5 bases and J 4 bases; bases outside gene matches: 12. From germline, CDR1 is SGHTS and CDR2 YDEGEE. This CDR3 spans 16 amino acids. The CDR3 loop is CASRRGDSWFGNTIYF. CDR3 nucleotides: TGTGCCAGCAGAAGGGGGGACAGTTGGTTCGGAAACACCATATATTTT.

The chain is built from TRBV11-3 and TRBJ2-7, with a possible D match to TRBD2 (6 bases). Trimming removed 3 bases at V and 2 bases at J, with 11 bases between. This CDR3 is 14 amino acids long. Germline values: CDR1 SGHNT, CDR2 YENEEA. CDR3 sequence: CASSLGSGTYEQYF. The CDR3 DNA reads TGTGCCAGCAGCTTGGGTAGCGGAACCTACGAGCAGTACTTC.

This clone was seen only once. The chain employs TRBV28 and TRBJ2-1, with TRBD2 as a possible D gene (6 bases). Deletions cut 5 bases from V and 5 bases from J, with 13 bases between. The CDR3 loop spans 14 amino acids. CDR1 is MDHEN and CDR2 is SYDVKM in the germline V gene. The CDR3, as DNA: TGTGCCAGCAGTGGAGTGCTAGCGAACAATGAGCAGTTCTTC. Amino acid sequence: CASSGVLANNEQFF.

The rearrangement uses TRBV7-8 and TRBJ2-7; 9 bases are a match to TRBD2. The CDR3 length is 17 residues. Germline V gene lookup returns CDR1 SGHVS and CDR2 FQNEAQ. V was clipped by 1 base and J by 6 bases; unmatched bases: 13. CDR3 loop: CASSLEPGLAGFGEQYF. The DNA for the CDR3 is TGTGCCAGCAGCTTAGAGCCGGGACTAGCAGGTTTTGGCGAGCAGTACTTC.

V and J are TRBV3-1 (or the pseudogene TRBV3-2) and TRBJ2-2, with 8 bases identical to TRBD2. Trimming at V came to 5 bases and at J to 6 bases, leaving 8 bases not matched to a gene. Germline values: CDR1 LGHDT, CDR2 YNNKEL (reference sequence). This CDR3 spans 15 amino acids. This CDR3 reads CASSVSGTRAGELFF. DNA for the CDR3: TGTGCCAGCAGCGTCTCCGGGACTAGAGCCGGGGAGCTGTTTTTT.

V is TRBV27 and J is TRBJ2-2; TRBD1 agrees at 7 bases. The CDR3 sequence is 15 residues long. The J segment lost 2 bases and the V segment lost 5 bases, leaving 5 bases of the junction unmatched. The V gene's germline CDR1 is MNHEY and CDR2 SMNVEV (reference sequence). For the CDR3, the DNA is TGTGCCAGCAGTGTGGACAGGAGTAACACCGGGGAGCTGTTTTTT. Protein sequence: CASSVDRSNTGELFF.

This clone was counted once. V gene TRBV2 combines with J gene TRBJ1-2; 9 nucleotides align to TRBD1. This CDR3 has 13 residues. V lost 6 bases to trimming and J lost 7 bases; unmatched junction nucleotides: 6. CDR1 is SNHLY and CDR2 is FYNNEI in the germline V gene. This chain's CDR3 is CASSGQGSSGYTF. In DNA, the CDR3 is TGTGCCAGCAGCGGACAGGGGTCCTCTGGCTACACCTTC.

V usage is TRBV27 and J usage is TRBJ1-5, with a tentative D call TRBD1 (5 bases). The CDR3 covers 13 residues. Looked up from germline, CDR1 is MNHEY and CDR2 is SMNVEV (reference sequence). V lost 2 bases to trimming and J lost 7 bases, with 9 bases between them. CDR3 DNA: TGTGCCAGCAGTTTAGGAGGGGAGCAGCCCCAGCATTTT. The encoded protein is CASSLGGEQPQHF.

This chain connects TRBV27 to TRBJ1-5; possible D gene TRBD1, 5 bases. This CDR3 comprises 16 residues. The germline V gene has CDR1 MNHEY and CDR2 SMNVEV (reference sequence). Trimming pared 6 bases from V and 0 bases from J, leaving 15 bases between. This CDR3 is CASRDGDRYSNQPQHF. CDR3 nucleotide sequence: TGTGCCAGCAGGGATGGTGACAGATATAGCAATCAGCCCCAGCATTTT.

This rearrangement joins TRBV28 to TRBJ1-5; TRBD1 agrees at 7 bases. The CDR3 sequence is 16 residues long. V lost 5 bases, J lost 1 base, and 8 bases stayed unmatched. Germline values: CDR1 MDHEN, CDR2 SYDVKM. CDR3 bases: TGTGCCAGCAGTACAACAGGGGTGGAAAGCAATCAGCCCCAGCATTTT. The encoded protein is CASSTTGVESNQPQHF.

The V call is TRBV9, the J call TRBJ1-2; 7 positions match TRBD1. V shed 1 base, J shed 3 bases, and the junction held 3 bases outside the gene matches. Germline loops: CDR1 SGDLS, CDR2 YYNGEE. The CDR3 sequence is 14 residues long. The CDR3 DNA reads as TGTGCCAGCAGCGTAATGGGACAGCACTATGGCTACACCTTC. This sequence encodes CASSVMGQHYGYTF.

The chain employs TRBV6-6 and TRBJ2-3; 7 nucleotides match TRBD2. CDR1 is MNHNY, CDR2 SVGAGI, per germline (reference sequence). The CDR3 runs to 17 residues. The J segment lost 3 bases and the V segment lost 5 bases, leaving 14 bases of the junction unmatched. The CDR3 bases are TGTGCCAGCAGTCCAAACTTGGGAGGGTTGGGGACAGATACGCAGTATTTT. Translated: CASSPNLGGLGTDTQYF.